One sample yielded the 10 T cell receptor beta chains listed below, sequenced in a study of cytomegalovirus exposure and HLA in healthy donors. Primers for the PCR totalled 60 Vbeta and 13 Jbeta. Repertoires were generated with immunoSEQ multiplex PCR, while TCRdb's copy carries only in-frame clones and drops some. The repertoire consists of over 130,000 clones, with 75% to 85% occurring once and the leading ten covering about 3.7%. The specimen was PBMCs. These receptors all come from a human donor in good health.

The chain joins TRBV4-3 to TRBJ2-1, with 12 bases lining up with TRBD2. CDR1 is LGHNA, CDR2 YSLEER, per germline. This CDR3 spans 16 amino acids. J was trimmed by 9 bases and V by 1 base; bases with no gene match: 7. CDR3 coding DNA: TGCGCCAGCAGCCAAGTGAGACTAGCGGGAGATGGTGAGCAGTTCTTC. The encoded protein is CASSQVRLAGDGEQFF.

The chain uses TRBV21-1 and TRBJ2-2; TRBD2 is taken as the D call from the table, unchecked against the DNA. TRBV21-1 is assigned pseudogene status. This CDR3 comprises 17 residues. The CDR3: CASSKGLARTHAGELFF. The CDR3 DNA reads as TGTGCCAGCAGCAAAGGGCTAGCCCGAACGCACGCCGGGGAGCTGTTTTTT.

As for this clone: One end of the junction varies from germline; a read error may be responsible. The chain recombines TRBV5-4 with TRBJ2-2; tentatively, D is TRBD1 (7 bases). CDR1 is SGHNT, CDR2 YYREEE, per germline (reference sequence). This CDR3 is built from 16 residues. This CDR3 is CASSLARDSTHRGAVF. DNA for the CDR3: TGTGCCAGCAGCTTGGCGCGGGACAGCACACACCGGGGAGCGGTTTTT.

A few counts support this clone. The chain joins TRBV6-4 to TRBJ2-3, with 9 nucleotides matching TRBD2. CDR1 is MRHNA, CDR2 SNTAGT, per germline. This CDR3 contains 15 residues. V lost 3 bases and J lost 4; bases outside the gene matches: 5. CDR3 sequence reads: CASSETASGADTQYF. The CDR3 DNA follows: TGTGCCAGCAGTGAAACGGCTAGCGGGGCAGATACGCAGTATTTT.

This clone was observed a single time. The chain couples TRBV7-8 to TRBJ2-5, with 8 bases that match TRBD1. Germline V lookup: CDR1 SGHVS, CDR2 FQNEAQ. The V and J ends lost 3 bases and 3 bases, in that order; junction bases with no gene match: 6. The CDR3 covers 15 residues. The CDR3 protein is CASSFSGGGEETQYF. The CDR3 nucleotides are TGTGCCAGCAGCTTTTCAGGGGGCGGGGAAGAGACCCAGTACTTC.

The chain recombines TRBV25-1 with TRBJ1-3; D is possibly TRBD1 (5 bases). CDR3 length: 15 amino acids. Germline V gene sequence: CDR1 MGHDK, CDR2 SYGVNS. V lost 3 bases, J lost 3 bases, and 12 bases lay in between. DNA of the CDR3: TGTGCCAGCAGTGAGGGGCAGGGTTATGGAAACACCATATATTTT. Translated, it gives CASSEGQGYGNTIYF.

The rearrangement uses TRBV6-5 and TRBJ2-5; TRBD2 matches 7 bases. J was trimmed by 5 bases and V by 8 bases; bases with no gene match: 8. This CDR3 comprises 13 residues. From germline, CDR1 is MNHEY and CDR2 SVGAGI. DNA for the CDR3: TGTGCCAGCGGACCCGGGGGGTTGGAGACCCAGTACTTC. Protein sequence: CASGPGGLETQYF.

The chain recombines TRBV6-5 with TRBJ2-6; D is undetermined. This CDR3 comprises 15 residues. The germline gives CDR1 MNHEY, CDR2 SVGAGI. Trimming shortened V by 7 bases and J by 0 bases, and 10 bases separated the two germline ends. The CDR3, as DNA: TGTGCCAGCATCTACAGCCCCTCTGGGGCCAACGTCCTGACTTTC. It yields the protein CASIYSPSGANVLTF.

The chain uses TRBV10-3 and TRBJ1-3, with 7 bases identical to TRBD1. CDR1 is ENHRY, CDR2 SYGVKD, per germline. The CDR3 covers 11 residues. CDR3 bases: TGTTACCAGGGGGAGGGAAACACCATATATTTT. Translating it yields CYQGEGNTIYF.

The chain has TRBV5-5 and TRBJ2-2; 7 bases map to TRBD2. Germline CDR1 is SGHKS and CDR2 is YYEKEE (reference sequence). The CDR3 spans 15 residues. J was trimmed by 5 bases and V by 1 base; bases with no gene match: 5. CDR3 protein: CASSLLVGRTGELFF. CDR3 sequence (DNA): TGTGCCAGCAGCTTGCTTGTCGGGAGGACCGGGGAGCTGTTTTTT. Looking up the rest from reference TRBV5-5 and TRBJ2-2 gives the full variable domain: DAGVTQSPTHLIKTRGQQVTLRCSPISGHKSVSWYQQVLGQGPQFIFQYYEKEERGRGNFPDRFSARQFPNYSSELNVNALLLGDSALYLCASSLLVGRTGELFFGEGSRLTVL.